This T cell receptor (beta chain) was captured in a study of blood T cell repertoires in COVID-19. Study background: The analysed material was cDNA or gDNA that came from T cells, B-cell-depleted T cells, or PBMCs.

Source study methods: Quantification of nucleated cells was approximated via reference gene primer amplification. The assay was immunoSEQ multiplex PCR, and TCRdb's table has in-frame clones only and misses some. The D gene and trimming were derived from the DNA, and the V and J assignments and clone size from that table. This sample has about 100,000 clones, with 79% found just once. With 5 bases removed from V and 5 bases from J, the gap between germline ends came to 18 bases. Germline V gene sequence: CDR1 MNHEY, CDR2 SVGAGI. CDR3 size: 15 residues. Sequenced sample: peripheral blood. J is TRBJ1-2 and V is TRBV6-5, with D hard to call. The TCR originated in a woman aged 80 or over with active or convalescent COVID-19. In DNA, the CDR3 is TGTGCCAGCAGTACCGGACGGGGATCGCTTTATGGCTACACCTTC. It specifies CASSTGRGSLYGYTF.